The 28 T cell receptor beta chains listed next were all sequenced from one sample in a study of blood T cell repertoires in COVID-19. The table came from immunoSEQ multiplex PCR; TCRdb's copy has only in-frame clones and leaves some out. The table lists about 220,000 clones, just under 85% of them singletons. Sequencing was carried out using PBMCs or T cells enriched from blood (not recorded which). These receptors all come from a man aged 35 to 55 who had recovered from COVID-19.

To note about this clone: Additional DNA sequences in this sample encode the identical CDR3. The chain links TRBV5-1 to TRBJ1-5; 7 positions agree with TRBD1. J gave up 4 bases and V 4 bases, and 5 bases lay outside the gene matches. Per germline, CDR1 SGHRS and CDR2 YFSETQ. This CDR3 comprises 14 residues. DNA for the CDR3: TGCGCCAGCAGCCCCGGCAGGGGGAATCAGCCCCAGCATTTT. It codes for CASSPGRGNQPQHF.

V gene TRBV28 combines with J gene TRBJ1-1; no definite D call. V was cut by 0 bases and J by 10 bases, with 9 bases left in between. CDR3 size: 12 residues. Per the germline V gene, CDR1 is MDHEN and CDR2 is SYDVKM. The CDR3 protein is CASSLWGSGAFF. CDR3 sequence (DNA): TGTGCCAGCAGTTTATGGGGGAGTGGAGCTTTCTTT.

This clone occurred once. J is TRBJ2-4 and V is TRBV7-3, with 7 bases matching TRBD2. The CDR3 extends over 16 amino acids. In germline, CDR1 is SGHTA, CDR2 FQGTGA. Trimming cost V 1 base and J 0 bases; bases outside gene matches: 3. The CDR3 region has the DNA TGTGCCAGCAGCTTAAATGGCGGGGGAGCCAAAAACATTCAGTACTTC. Protein: CASSLNGGGAKNIQYF.

The V call is TRBV7-9, the J call TRBJ1-3; 7 nucleotides line up with TRBD1. The CDR3 runs to 15 residues. J lost 0 bases, V lost 3 bases, and 2 bases had no gene match. Germline V gene lookup returns CDR1 SEHNR and CDR2 FQNEAQ (reference sequence). Written as DNA, the CDR3 is TGTGCCAGCAGCTTTAGGACAGGCTCTGGAAACACCATATATTTT. It is translated as CASSFRTGSGNTIYF.

This rearrangement joins TRBV28 to TRBJ1-1, with D possibly TRBD1 on 5 matching bases. The CDR3 length is 12 residues. Germline V CDR1 and CDR2: MDHEN, SYDVKM. Trimming left V 9 bases short and J 7 bases short, with 15 bases between. The CDR3 loop reads CASGGIRGEAFF. The CDR3 DNA sequence: TGTGCCAGTGGGGGGATCCGGGGTGAAGCTTTCTTT.

The chain has TRBV5-1 and TRBJ1-1; the D gene is possibly TRBD1 (6 bases). V lost 4 bases to trimming and J lost 4 bases, with 14 bases between them. In germline, CDR1 is SGHRS, CDR2 YFSETQ. The CDR3 is made up of 14 amino acids. As DNA, the CDR3 is TGCGCCAGCAGCCCCCAGGGGCGAGGCACTGAAGCTTTCTTT. Its translation: CASSPQGRGTEAFF.

The V gene is TRBV7-9, the J gene TRBJ1-4; the D gene is possibly TRBD1 (6 bases). Looked up from germline, CDR1 is SEHNR and CDR2 is FQNEAQ (reference sequence). The CDR3 totals 15 residues. V lost 4 bases and J lost 7, with 16 bases in between. As DNA, the CDR3 is TGTGCCAGCAGCTCTGGACAGCTCGGTAGTGAAAAACTGTTTTTT. Translating it yields CASSSGQLGSEKLFF.

The rearrangement joins TRBV6-5 to TRBJ1-1; TRBD1 is a possible D gene (5 bases). Germline V lookup: CDR1 MNHEY, CDR2 SVGAGI. Trimming removed 6 bases at V and 4 bases at J, with 12 bases between. CDR3 length: 13 residues. The CDR3 nucleotides read TGTGCCAGCAGGGAGGGGCAGTCCACTGAAGCTTTCTTT. Its translation is CASREGQSTEAFF.

The rearrangement joins TRBV6-5 to TRBJ2-7, with a possible D match to TRBD1 (5 bases). CDR1 is MNHEY, CDR2 SVGAGI, per germline. CDR3 length: 13 amino acids. V gave up 2 bases and J gave up 5 bases, with 10 bases separating them. The CDR3 nucleotides are TGTGCCAGCAGTTACCAGGGCGGCAACGAGCAGTACTTC. It encodes CASSYQGGNEQYF.

This clone has more than one count but fewer than ten. The rearrangement links TRBV28 to TRBJ1-1; 10 nucleotides line up with TRBD1. This CDR3 has 16 residues. The trim removed 8 bases at V and 2 bases at J, leaving 11 bases unmatched. Germline V CDR1 and CDR2: MDHEN, SYDVKM. The CDR3 DNA reads TGTGCCAGCGTGACAGGGGGCGCGGTGTCTAACACTGAAGCTTTCTTT. Translating it yields CASVTGGAVSNTEAFF.

The rearrangement joins TRBV19 to TRBJ2-1; 7 bases match TRBD2. J gave up 7 bases and V 9 bases, and 12 bases lay outside the gene matches. CDR1 LNHDA and CDR2 SQIVND come from the germline V gene (reference sequence). This CDR3 is 14 amino acids long. This CDR3 reads CASKALAAGNEQFF. For the CDR3, the DNA is TGTGCCAGCAAGGCGCTAGCGGCTGGGAATGAGCAGTTCTTC.

The chain employs TRBV30 and TRBJ1-4; a possible D gene is TRBD1 (5 bases). The V end was cut by 8 bases, the J end by 7 bases, with 14 bases between. CDR3 size: 12 residues. In germline, CDR1 is GTSNPN, CDR2 SVGIG (reference sequence). CDR3 nucleotide sequence: TGTGCCGAGGGGAGGGGAGGTGAAAAACTGTTTTTT. It is translated as CAEGRGGEKLFF.

J is TRBJ1-1 and V is TRBV4-1; a possible D gene is TRBD1 (6 bases). Trimming took off 5 bases at V and 0 bases at J, with 13 bases between the two ends. This CDR3 region has 15 residues. Per the germline V gene, CDR1 is MGHRA and CDR2 is YSYEKL. CDR3 sequence (DNA): TGCGCCAGCAGCATTATGGACAGATTGAACACTGAAGCTTTCTTT. Translating gives CASSIMDRLNTEAFF.

The CDR3 loop is CASSSSYSPNEKLFF. In DNA form, the CDR3 reads TGTGCCAGCAGTTCTTCCTACAGTCCTAATGAAAAACTGTTTTTT. This chain links TRBV28 with TRBJ1-4; the D is unclear. The V gene's germline CDR1 is MDHEN and CDR2 SYDVKM. The CDR3 consists of 15 residues. The V and J ends lost 4 bases and 3 bases respectively, with 12 bases between them.

CDR3 bases: TGCGCCAGCTCGACGGCAGGAGGCAATGAGCAGTTCTTC. Its protein product is CASSTAGGNEQFF. This rearrangement joins TRBV10-1 to TRBJ2-1; a possible D gene is TRBD2 (5 bases). This CDR3 has 13 residues. Between the trimmed V and J ends, which lost 8 bases and 6 bases, there was a span of 14 bases. CDR1 and CDR2 from the germline V gene are WNHNN and SYGVQD (reference sequence).

V gene TRBV18 combines with J gene TRBJ1-2; 7 bases line up with TRBD1. The CDR3 loop spans 17 amino acids. J gave up 8 bases and V 3 bases, and 18 bases lay outside the gene matches. CDR1 and CDR2 (germline): KGHSH, LQKENI. The CDR3 bases are TGTGCCAGCTCACCCCGCCGTGAACAGGGGTATAGGGAAGGCTACACCTTC. This gives the protein CASSPRREQGYREGYTF. Full variable domain (missing parts from reference TRBV18 and TRBJ1-2): NAGVMQNPRHLVRRRGQEARLRCSPMKGHSHVYWYRQLPEEGLKFMVYLQKENIIDESGMPKERFSAEFPKEGPSILRIQQVVRGDSAAYFCASSPRREQGYREGYTFGSGTRLTVV.

The J gene is TRBJ2-7, the V gene TRBV29-1, with TRBD2 as a possible D gene (5 bases). The CDR3 extends over 13 amino acids. Germline CDR1 SQVTM, CDR2 ANQGSEA. Trimming left V 4 bases short and J 4 bases short, with 14 bases between. The DNA for the CDR3 is TGCAGCGTTGTCCCGGGATTAGCTTACGAGCAGTACTTC. It specifies CSVVPGLAYEQYF.

The chain employs TRBV19 and TRBJ1-5, with D possibly being TRBD1 (6 bases). The CDR3 extends over 14 amino acids. The ends were cut back, 4 bases at V and 5 bases at J, with 12 bases in the middle. Germline-derived CDR1 and CDR2 are LNHDA and SQIVND (reference sequence). In DNA, the CDR3 is TGTGCCAGTAGTAAAAACAGGGTAGATCAGCCCCAGCATTTT. This codes for CASSKNRVDQPQHF.

This sequence joins TRBV24-1 and TRBJ1-2, with 10 bases lining up with TRBD1. The CDR3 contains 15 residues. Germline CDR1 and CDR2: KGHDR and SFDVKD. J lost 7 bases, V lost 3 bases, and 7 bases had no gene match. CDR3 amino acids: CATSDPRTGGFGYTF. CDR3 coding DNA: TGTGCCACCAGTGATCCCCGGACAGGGGGTTTTGGCTACACCTTC.

The table lists this clone with a few counts. This sequence joins TRBV24-1 and TRBJ2-5; D perhaps matches TRBD1 (6 bases). Germline V CDR1 and CDR2: KGHDR, SFDVKD. The CDR3 spans 15 residues. Between the trimmed V and J ends, which lost 3 bases and 2 bases, there was a span of 12 bases. CDR3 protein: CATSDLGRGQETQYF. DNA for the CDR3: TGTGCCACCAGTGATCTGGGCAGGGGACAAGAGACCCAGTACTTC.

The chain is built from TRBV2 and TRBJ2-5, with D possibly being TRBD1 (5 bases). Between the trimmed V and J ends, which lost 11 bases and 5 bases, there was a span of 15 bases. This CDR3 comprises 12 residues. Looked up from germline, CDR1 is SNHLY and CDR2 is FYNNEI. In nucleotides, the CDR3 is TGTGCCGGACACAGGTTTCCGGAGACCCAGTACTTC. Its protein product is CAGHRFPETQYF. The variable domain in full, completed from reference TRBV2 and TRBJ2-5, reads EPEVTQTPSHQVTQMGQEVILRCVPISNHLYFYWYRQILGQKVEFLVSFYNNEISEKSEIFDDQFSVERPDGSNFTLKIRSTKLEDSAMYFCAGHRFPETQYFGPGTRLLVL.

This clone has just one count. The V call is TRBV19, the J call TRBJ1-6; D is unresolved. V gave up 4 bases and J gave up 9 bases, with 7 bases separating them. This CDR3 region has 12 residues. Germline V gene lookup returns CDR1 LNHDA and CDR2 SQIVND (reference sequence). The CDR3 loop reads CASSSGPSPLHF. CDR3 sequence (DNA): TGTGCCAGTAGTAGTGGGCCTTCACCCCTCCACTTT.

The chain is built from TRBV10-1 and TRBJ2-2, with 8 bases lining up with TRBD2. The V and J ends lost 2 bases and 4 bases, in that order; junction bases with no gene match: 9. CDR3 size: 17 residues. CDR1 is WNHNN and CDR2 is SYGVQD in the germline V gene (reference sequence). The CDR3 region has the DNA TGCGCCAGCAGTGAGCTGGCCAGCGGGAGTGGCACCGGGGAGCTGTTTTTT. This encodes CASSELASGSGTGELFF.

CDR3 in DNA: TGTGCCAGCTCACCTCCCTCGGGCACTGAAGCTTTCTTT. As protein: CASSPPSGTEAFF. This sequence joins TRBV18 and TRBJ1-1; D not certain. The CDR3 has 13 residues. Germline-derived CDR1 and CDR2 are KGHSH and LQKENI. Trimming took off 3 bases at V and 4 bases at J, with 9 bases between the two ends.

The chain recombines TRBV7-9 with TRBJ2-7; the match to TRBD1 covers 8 bases. The V gene end was trimmed by 3 bases and the J gene end by 2 bases; junction bases not matched to a gene: 3. Germline assignment: CDR1 SEHNR and CDR2 FQNEAQ (reference sequence). The CDR3 consists of 14 residues. CDR3 sequence reads: CASSFGTGPYEQYF. CDR3 bases: TGTGCCAGCAGCTTTGGGACAGGCCCCTACGAGCAGTACTTC.

The CDR3 loop is CSARGGPGSLNTEAFF. Written as DNA, the CDR3 is TGCAGCGCCCGGGGGGGGCCAGGGTCCCTGAACACTGAAGCTTTCTTT. The chain links TRBV29-1 to TRBJ1-1; D may be TRBD1 (6 bases). Trimming took off 7 bases at V and 0 bases at J, with 21 bases between the two ends. Germline V gene data show CDR1 as SQVTM and CDR2 as ANQGSEA. The length of the CDR3 is 16 residues.

The chain is built from TRBV5-5 and TRBJ2-1; 10 bases align to TRBD1. In germline, CDR1 is SGHKS, CDR2 YYEKEE (reference sequence). The CDR3 runs 15 residues. Unmatched junction bases numbered 4, after V lost 5 bases and J lost 2 bases. The DNA for the CDR3 is TGTGCCAGCAGTCCCGGGACAGGGGCCTACAATGAGCAGTTCTTC. Translation gives CASSPGTGAYNEQFF.

V gene TRBV14 combines with J gene TRBJ1-1, with D possibly TRBD1 on 6 matching bases. CDR1 and CDR2 from the germline V gene are SGHDN and FVKESK. This CDR3 spans 16 amino acids. The ends were cut back, 5 bases at V and 4 bases at J, with 20 bases in the middle. CDR3 nucleotides: TGTGCCAGCAGCTACCTGGGGGCGCCAAGAACCACTGAAGCTTTCTTT. This codes for CASSYLGAPRTTEAFF.